A selection of T cell receptor beta chains follows, all from one sample in a study of OX40 agonist ivuxolimab in advanced cancers. The repertoire was sequenced with immunoSEQ multiplex PCR; TCRdb's copy has only in-frame clones and lacks some. The profile shows roughly 66,000 clones, 80% to 85% of them singletons. Here the sequenced sample was CD4+ or CD8+ T cells sorted from blood, taken in a trial of the OX40 agonist ivuxolimab. These receptors came from an adult with an advanced solid tumor such as melanoma, head and neck, liver or kidney cancer. The CDR3 runs from the conserved cysteine through the conserved F or W. D genes are given only for firm matches. Some rows have no size entry. The others give once, few or many, or a class for an expanded clone.

cdr3_length	v_call	j_call	d_call	clone_size	cdr3_aa	cdr3_nt
13	TRBV15	TRBJ1-2	NA	NA	CATSREDSSGYTF	TGTGCCACCAGCAGAGAGGACAGTTCTGGCTACACCTTC
13	TRBV10-3	TRBJ1-5	TRBD1	NA	CAIAPGGGQPQHF	TGTGCCATCGCGCCAGGGGGCGGTCAGCCCCAGCATTTT
11	TRBV2	TRBJ2-3	NA	NA	CASSAGDTQYF	TGTGCCAGCAGTGCGGGAGATACGCAGTATTTT
17	TRBV7-8	TRBJ1-1	TRBD1	NA	CASSLGTGGAIITEAFF	TGTGCCAGCAGCTTAGGTACAGGGGGCGCCATTATCACTGAAGCTTTCTTT
15	TRBV28	TRBJ2-7	NA	NA	CASSLSSRRHYEQYF	TGTGCCAGCAGTTTGTCTAGTAGGCGCCACTACGAGCAGTACTTC
15	TRBV7-6	TRBJ2-5	NA	NA	CASSLADFQGETQYF	TGTGCCAGCAGCTTAGCGGACTTTCAGGGAGAGACCCAGTACTTC
16	TRBV19	TRBJ2-1	TRBD1	NA	CASSIEYRGSWHEQFF	TGTGCCAGTAGTATAGAGTACAGGGGGAGTTGGCATGAGCAGTTCTTC
18	TRBV4-1	TRBJ2-7	TRBD2	NA	CASSHTSGTSYKPYEQYF	TGCGCCAGCAGCCACACTAGCGGGACGTCGTACAAACCCTACGAGCAGTACTTC
15	TRBV5-1	TRBJ2-1	TRBD2	NA	CASRLGTSSYNEQFF	TGCGCCAGCAGGCTCGGGACTAGCTCCTACAATGAGCAGTTCTTC
19	TRBV6-1	TRBJ2-7	TRBD2	once	CASSEATYGTSGRAYEQYF	TGTGCCAGCAGTGAAGCGACCTACGGGACTAGCGGGAGGGCCTACGAGCAGTACTTC
16	TRBV5-1	TRBJ2-5	TRBD2	NA	CASSLVGSGARETQYF	TGCGCCAGCAGCTTGGTTGGTAGCGGGGCCCGAGAGACCCAGTACTTC
12	TRBV19	TRBJ2-7	NA	NA	CASSFGEGAQYF	TGTGCCAGTAGTTTCGGAGAGGGAGCGCAGTACTTC
11	TRBV27	TRBJ1-2	NA	NA	CASSSGGGYTF	TGTGCCAGCAGTTCGGGCGGGGGCTACACCTTC
15	TRBV5-5	TRBJ2-1	NA	NA	CASSDGTRALGEQFF	TGTGCCAGCAGCGACGGTACTAGGGCCCTTGGGGAGCAGTTCTTC
15	TRBV7-2	TRBJ1-4	NA	NA	CASSLSRATNEKLFF	TGTGCCAGCAGCTTATCAAGGGCGACGAATGAAAAACTGTTTTTT
13	TRBV6-5	TRBJ2-4	NA	NA	CASSQKRKNIQYF	TGTGCCAGCAGTCAGAAGAGAAAAAACATTCAGTACTTC
15	TRBV28	TRBJ2-7	NA	NA	CASSSRGMGVYEQYF	TGTGCCAGCAGTTCGAGGGGGATGGGGGTCTACGAGCAGTACTTC
18	TRBV27	TRBJ2-1	NA	NA	CASTKGEGIPFDNNEQFF	TGTGCCAGCACCAAAGGAGAGGGAATCCCCTTTGATAACAATGAGCAGTTCTTC
14	TRBV25-1	TRBJ1-2	TRBD1	NA	CATRQGGTNYGYTF	TGTGCCACAAGACAGGGGGGTACTAACTATGGCTACACCTTC
12	TRBV6-6	TRBJ2-5	TRBD2	NA	CASRTSRETQYF	TGTGCCAGCAGGACTAGCAGAGAGACCCAGTACTTC
15	TRBV6-6	TRBJ1-1	NA	NA	CASNPRAGQNTEAFF	TGTGCCAGCAATCCTCGGGCCGGCCAGAACACTGAAGCTTTCTTT
14	TRBV18	TRBJ1-2	NA	NA	CASSPGQEGYGYTF	TGTGCCAGCTCACCAGGGCAGGAGGGGTATGGCTACACCTTC
16	TRBV10-1	TRBJ2-5	NA	NA	CASSGGPGSKQETQYF	TGCGCCAGCAGTGGAGGTCCGGGGTCGAAGCAAGAGACCCAGTACTTC
17	TRBV12-5	TRBJ2-3	TRBD2	NA	CASGLVLGREGQDTQYF	TGTGCTAGTGGTTTGGTACTTGGACGGGAGGGCCAAGATACGCAGTATTTT
13	TRBV4-2	TRBJ2-3	NA	NA	CASSQDFKDTQYF	TGTGCCAGCAGCCAAGATTTCAAGGATACGCAGTATTTT
15	TRBV28	TRBJ2-5	NA	NA	CASSLRNTGRETQYF	TGTGCCAGCAGTCTCCGCAATACAGGGCGAGAGACCCAGTACTTC
15	TRBV7-2	TRBJ2-7	TRBD2	NA	CASSLESGSSYEQYF	TGTGCCAGCAGCTTAGAAAGCGGGAGCTCCTACGAGCAGTACTTC
11	TRBV20-1	TRBJ2-7	TRBD1	NA	CRADRGHEQYF	TGCAGGGCGGACAGGGGCCACGAGCAGTACTTC
14	TRBV7-9	TRBJ1-1	NA	NA	CASSLYPQNTEAFF	TGTGCCAGCAGCTTGTACCCCCAGAACACTGAAGCTTTCTTT
14	TRBV5-4	TRBJ2-3	NA	NA	CASSFQRRTDTQYF	TGTGCCAGCAGCTTTCAGCGGCGCACAGATACGCAGTATTTT